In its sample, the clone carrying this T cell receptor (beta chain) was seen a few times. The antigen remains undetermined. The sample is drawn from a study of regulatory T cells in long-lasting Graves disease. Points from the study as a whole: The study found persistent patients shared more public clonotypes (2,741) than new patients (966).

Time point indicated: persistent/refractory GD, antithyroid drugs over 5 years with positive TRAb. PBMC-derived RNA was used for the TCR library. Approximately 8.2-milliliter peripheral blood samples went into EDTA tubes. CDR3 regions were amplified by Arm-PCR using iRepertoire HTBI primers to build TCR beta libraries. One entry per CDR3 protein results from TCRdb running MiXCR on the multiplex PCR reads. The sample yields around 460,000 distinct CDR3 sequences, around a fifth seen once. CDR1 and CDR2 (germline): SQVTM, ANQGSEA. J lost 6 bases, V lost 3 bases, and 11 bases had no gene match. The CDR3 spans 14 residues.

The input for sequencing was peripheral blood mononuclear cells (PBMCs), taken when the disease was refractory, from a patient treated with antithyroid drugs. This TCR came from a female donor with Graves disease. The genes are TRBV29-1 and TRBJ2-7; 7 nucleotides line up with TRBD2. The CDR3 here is CSVDRAGRPGEQYF. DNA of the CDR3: TGCAGCGTTGACCGAGCGGGGAGACCGGGCGAGCAGTACTTC.